The 28 T cell receptor beta chains given below trace back to one sample, sequenced in a study of blood T cell repertoires in COVID-19. Here immunoSEQ multiplex PCR was the method, and the copy in TCRdb shows in-frame clones only, minus some. The table lists 200,000 to 300,000 clones, about nine tenths of them singletons. Input material: peripheral blood. Receptor source: a woman aged 40-49 years with acute or convalescent COVID-19.

Remarks on this clone: Here the CDR3 omits its conserved ending phenylalanine or tryptophan, so a read error is the likely source. The DNA is omitted, as the CDR3 cannot be located on it reliably, and the CDR3 follows TCRdb's listing. This rearrangement joins TRBV5-8 to TRBJ2-3; the DNA was not compared with TRBD2, the D call given in the table. The germline CDR1 and CDR2 sequences are SGHTS and YDEGEE. The CDR3 numbers 9 amino acids, ends counted. The CDR3 region is CASSFRVPR.

CDR3 region: CASSAVPSWTENTGELFF. CDR3 DNA: TGTGCCAGCAGCGCCGTCCCTTCCTGGACAGAGAACACCGGGGAGCTGTTTTTT. The chain combines TRBV7-2 with TRBJ2-2; D possibly corresponds to TRBD1 (6 bases). Germline V lookup: CDR1 SGHTA, CDR2 FQGNSA. There are 18 residues in the CDR3. Trimming stripped 5 bases from V and 1 base from J, with 20 bases between.

This clone has a single count. The chain combines TRBV10-2 with TRBJ1-3, with no clear D. CDR3 length: 14 residues. The V gene lost 5 bases and the J gene lost 1 base, with 9 bases spanning the gap. In germline, CDR1 is WSHSY, CDR2 SAAADI. CDR3 coding DNA: TGCGCCAGCAGTACCGGGAGTTCTGGAAACACCATATATTTT. This encodes CASSTGSSGNTIYF.

V usage is TRBV19 and J usage is TRBJ2-3; 14 bases map to TRBD2. CDR1 and CDR2 (germline): LNHDA, SQIVND (reference sequence). V dropped 1 base and J dropped 4; count of bases not matched to a gene: 7. The length of the CDR3 is 18 residues. The CDR3 DNA is TGTGCCAGTAGTATAGCCGGACTAGCGGGGGGTAAGGCAGATACGCAGTATTTT. This codes for CASSIAGLAGGKADTQYF.

The J gene is TRBJ1-2, the V gene TRBV13, with TRBD1 matching over 9 bases. Looked up from germline, CDR1 is PRHDT and CDR2 is FYEKMQ (reference sequence). The CDR3 is 14 amino acids. The V segment lost 5 bases and the J segment 4 bases; nucleotides outside the gene matches: 5. The CDR3 is CASSLGQGTYGYTF. For the CDR3, the DNA is TGTGCCAGCAGCCTTGGACAGGGGACCTATGGCTACACCTTC.

This chain joins TRBV11-2 and TRBJ2-1; TRBD1 might be the D (5 bases). V gave up 1 base and J gave up 10 bases, with 11 bases separating them. CDR3 size: 13 residues. Per the germline V gene, CDR1 is SGHAT and CDR2 is FQNNGV. The DNA for the CDR3 is TGTGCCAGCAGCTTAGTCAGGGATGGGGAGCAGTTCTTC. Translated, it gives CASSLVRDGEQFF.

This chain uses TRBV12-5 with TRBJ1-2, with no clear D. Between the trimmed V and J ends, which lost 5 bases and 5 bases, there was a span of 12 bases. The CDR3 has 13 amino acids. In germline, CDR1 is LGHNT, CDR2 FRNRAP. The CDR3 region has the DNA TGTGCTAGTGGTCCCCAATCTCAGTATGGCTACACCTTC. This sequence encodes CASGPQSQYGYTF.

The V gene is TRBV9, the J gene TRBJ1-1; D is uncertain. The CDR3 has 13 residues. Germline CDR1 reads SGDLS; CDR2 reads YYNGEE. The V and J ends lost 4 bases and 8 bases respectively, with 15 bases between them. CDR3 region: CASSRKPREEAFF. Written as DNA, the CDR3 is TGTGCCAGCAGCCGAAAACCTCGGGAGGAAGCTTTCTTT.

The rearrangement uses TRBV12-3 or TRBV12-4 and TRBJ1-1, with D possibly matching TRBD1 (5 bases). V lost 6 bases and J lost 2, with 10 bases in between. The CDR3 consists of 13 residues. Here the CDR3 reads CASSQGVNTEAFF. In DNA form, the CDR3 reads TGTGCCAGCAGCCAGGGCGTAAACACTGAAGCTTTCTTT.

The chain uses TRBV7-6 and TRBJ2-3, with a weak D call TRBD1 (5 bases). This CDR3 is 14 amino acids long. Trimming stripped 1 base from V and 5 bases from J, with 10 bases between. From germline, CDR1 is SGHVS and CDR2 FNYEAQ. CDR3 region: CASSLGRGGDTQYF. In DNA form, the CDR3 reads TGTGCCAGCAGCTTAGGTAGGGGTGGAGATACGCAGTATTTT.

The chain links TRBV5-1 to TRBJ2-1, with D unclear. The CDR3 contains 16 residues. The V end was cut by 1 base, the J end by 0 bases, with 11 bases between. The germline CDR1 and CDR2 sequences are SGHRS and YFSETQ. The DNA of the CDR3 is TGCGCCAGCAGCTTGACTTCACTCCGCTCCTACAATGAGCAGTTCTTC. Protein product: CASSLTSLRSYNEQFF.

This chain connects TRBV19 to TRBJ1-1; D is ambiguous. The CDR3 is 11 amino acids. CDR1 and CDR2 (germline): LNHDA, SQIVND (reference sequence). V dropped 4 bases and J dropped 2 bases, with 2 bases sitting between them. The CDR3 region is CASSTNTEAFF. Written as DNA, the CDR3 is TGTGCCAGTAGTACAAACACTGAAGCTTTCTTT.

This chain uses TRBV28 with TRBJ1-3; a weak D match, TRBD1 (5 bases). The CDR3 sequence is 17 residues long. The germline V gene encodes CDR1 MDHEN and CDR2 SYDVKM. Trimming removed 8 bases at V and 1 base at J, with 21 bases between. CDR3 sequence (DNA): TGTGCCAGCCGAGTTCAGGGTACTGCTGGGTCTGGAAACACCATATATTTT. Its protein is CASRVQGTAGSGNTIYF.

This clone has only one observation. The genes are TRBV28 and TRBJ1-1, with D tentatively TRBD1 (6 bases). The CDR3 runs to 13 residues. Trimming stripped 5 bases from V and 10 bases from J, with 17 bases between. CDR1 and CDR2 from the germline V gene are MDHEN and SYDVKM. The CDR3, as DNA: TGTGCCAGCAGTCCCGAGGGGGACCGCGGAGCTTTCTTT. Translation: CASSPEGDRGAFF. Using reference TRBV28 and TRBJ1-1 for the parts outside the CDR3, the full variable domain is DVKVTQSSRYLVKRTGEKVFLECVQDMDHENMFWYRQDPGLGLRLIYFSYDVKMKEKGDIPEGYSVSREKKERFSLILESASTNQTSMYLCASSPEGDRGAFFGQGTRLTVV.

The chain combines TRBV5-6 with TRBJ2-7; D might be TRBD2 (6 bases). This CDR3 has 14 residues. V was shortened by 2 bases and J by 2 bases, with 11 bases between the two germline ends. Germline V lookup: CDR1 SGHDT, CDR2 YYEEEE. CDR3 protein: CASSFAGPTYEQYV. The CDR3 nucleotides are TGTGCCAGCAGCTTTGCGGGACCGACCTACGAGCAGTACGTC.

This chain uses TRBV25-1 with TRBJ2-2, with a tentative D call TRBD2 (5 bases). The CDR3 length is 14 residues. V was trimmed by 7 bases and J by 7 bases, leaving 16 bases between them. In germline, CDR1 is MGHDK, CDR2 SYGVNS. The CDR3 is CASTENEGHGELFF. DNA of the CDR3: TGTGCCAGCACCGAAAATGAGGGCCACGGGGAGCTGTTTTTT.

This clone showed up just once. The chain uses TRBV5-4 and TRBJ1-4; 7 bases map to TRBD1. The trim removed 1 base at V and 3 bases at J, leaving 6 bases unmatched. Germline V gene sequence: CDR1 SGHNT, CDR2 YYREEE (reference sequence). The CDR3 has 16 residues. CDR3 sequence (DNA): TGTGCCAGCAGCTTGTTCGACAGGGTGGCTAATGAAAAACTGTTTTTT. Its translation is CASSLFDRVANEKLFF.

The chain has TRBV9 and TRBJ1-6; D not resolved. This CDR3 contains 15 residues. Germline CDR1 SGDLS, CDR2 YYNGEE. The V gene lost 0 bases and the J gene lost 7 bases, with 11 bases spanning the gap. Here the CDR3 reads CASSVEVGPNSPLHF. For the CDR3, the DNA is TGTGCCAGCAGCGTAGAGGTGGGCCCCAATTCACCCCTCCACTTT.

V is TRBV6-4 and J is TRBJ2-6; D not resolved. Germline V lookup: CDR1 MRHNA, CDR2 SNTAGT. V shed 3 bases and J shed 4 bases, with 10 bases lying between them. The CDR3 is made up of 15 amino acids. The CDR3: CASSEGRSGANVLTF. CDR3 in DNA: TGTGCCAGCAGTGAAGGCAGGTCGGGGGCCAACGTCCTGACTTTC.

This chain links TRBV18 with TRBJ1-2; 8 nucleotides match TRBD1. V lost 2 bases to trimming and J lost 8 bases; unmatched junction nucleotides: 4. The CDR3 runs 13 residues. Germline assignment: CDR1 KGHSH and CDR2 LQKENI. The CDR3 DNA follows: TGTGCCAGCTCACCAACAGGGGGAAACGGCTACACCTTC. Translating it yields CASSPTGGNGYTF.

This chain joins TRBV7-2 and TRBJ2-2; 8 nucleotides line up with TRBD2. The CDR3 is 15 residues long. V lost 3 bases and J lost 4; bases outside the gene matches: 4. Looked up from germline, CDR1 is SGHTA and CDR2 is FQGNSA. CDR3 bases: TGTGCCAGCAGCTTGCTACTAGCGGCCACCGGGGAGCTGTTTTTT. Protein sequence: CASSLLLAATGELFF.

This clone was counted once. The CDR3 nucleotides read TGTGCCAGCAGAGTGGGAGGGGCGGGTTATGGCTACACCTTC. This gives the protein CASRVGGAGYGYTF. The chain is built from TRBV6-5 and TRBJ1-2; a weak D match, TRBD1 (5 bases). The CDR3 loop spans 14 amino acids. Trimming removed 6 bases at V and 5 bases at J, with 16 bases between. Germline CDR1 and CDR2: MNHEY and SVGAGI.

The rearrangement joins TRBV7-8 to TRBJ2-1, with TRBD2 as a possible D gene (6 bases). The CDR3 covers 17 residues. The V and J ends lost 5 bases and 9 bases respectively, with 26 bases between them. Germline CDR1 is SGHVS and CDR2 is FQNEAQ. The DNA for the CDR3 is TGTGCCAGCAGCCCCCCCCCGACGGGGGTCTTACGTAGTGAGCAGTTCTTC. It yields the protein CASSPPPTGVLRSEQFF.

This clone appeared once. The CDR3 region is CATSRSGSQETQYF. CDR3 nucleotide sequence: TGTGCCACCAGCAGATCAGGATCCCAAGAGACCCAGTACTTC. The rearrangement links TRBV15 to TRBJ2-5; D is unresolved. This CDR3 is 14 amino acids long. The V gene lost 2 bases and the J gene lost 1 base, with 8 bases spanning the gap. In germline, CDR1 is LNHNV, CDR2 YYDKDF (reference sequence).

The chain employs TRBV7-8 and TRBJ1-5, with D unresolved. This CDR3 is 12 amino acids long. Germline CDR1 SGHVS, CDR2 FQNEAQ. Between the trimmed V and J ends, which lost 4 bases and 11 bases, there was a span of 12 bases. CDR3 bases: TGTGCCAGCAGCTCGGAGGGAATAGCCCAGCATTTT. Amino acids: CASSSEGIAQHF.

This clone was recorded a few times. This chain links TRBV4-1 with TRBJ1-1; no definite D call. The CDR3 extends over 13 amino acids. Germline CDR1 MGHRA, CDR2 YSYEKL. Trimming removed 1 base at V and 7 bases at J, with 10 bases between. The CDR3 coding sequence is TGCGCCAGCAGCCAAGGGGTAGGAGTTGAAGCTTTCTTT. This encodes CASSQGVGVEAFF.

The rearrangement uses TRBV7-3 and TRBJ1-2, with D unclear. The CDR3 is made up of 13 amino acids. Looked up from germline, CDR1 is SGHTA and CDR2 is FQGTGA. Trimming left V 5 bases short and J 2 bases short, with 9 bases between. CDR3 in DNA: TGTGCCAGCAGCCCGGGTCCCAACTATGGCTACACCTTC. Its translation: CASSPGPNYGYTF.

The chain uses TRBV5-4 and TRBJ2-3, with 12 nucleotides matching TRBD2. CDR1 and CDR2 from the germline V gene are SGHNT and YYREEE (reference sequence). This CDR3 is 16 amino acids long. V lost 2 bases, J lost 2 bases, and 3 bases stayed unmatched. The CDR3 DNA reads as TGTGCCAGCAGCTTAACTAGCGGGGGGCCCACAGATACGCAGTATTTT. It codes for CASSLTSGGPTDTQYF. Together with reference TRBV5-4 and TRBJ2-3, the CDR3 gives the full variable domain: ETGVTQSPTHLIKTRGQQVTLRCSSQSGHNTVSWYQQALGQGPQFIFQYYREEENGRGNFPPRFSGLQFPNYSSELNVNALELDDSALYLCASSLTSGGPTDTQYFGPGTRLTVL.